This entry is about one T cell receptor beta chain. RNA was extracted with the RNeasy kit, and a quantity of about 0.45 to 1 ug was reverse transcribed using random hexamers. From the immunoSEQ multiplex PCR reads, TCRdb called clonotypes with MiXCR, one entry per CDR3 protein. The table records 200,000 to 250,000 distinct CDR3 sequences, around 95% of them present only once. This sample was included in a study of CD8 T cells in Susac syndrome. Trimming removed 0 bases from V and 1 base from J, with 4 bases in between. CDR1 is LGHDT, CDR2 YNNKEL, per germline (reference sequence). CDR3 size: 15 residues.

This TCR was recovered from a human donor with multiple sclerosis. Sample: CD4+ T cells from PBMCs. The chain carries TRBV3-1 and TRBJ2-6; D is unclear. The CDR3 sequence: CASSQDRSGANVLTF. CDR3 bases: TGTGCCAGCAGCCAAGATAGATCTGGGGCCAACGTCCTGACTTTC.